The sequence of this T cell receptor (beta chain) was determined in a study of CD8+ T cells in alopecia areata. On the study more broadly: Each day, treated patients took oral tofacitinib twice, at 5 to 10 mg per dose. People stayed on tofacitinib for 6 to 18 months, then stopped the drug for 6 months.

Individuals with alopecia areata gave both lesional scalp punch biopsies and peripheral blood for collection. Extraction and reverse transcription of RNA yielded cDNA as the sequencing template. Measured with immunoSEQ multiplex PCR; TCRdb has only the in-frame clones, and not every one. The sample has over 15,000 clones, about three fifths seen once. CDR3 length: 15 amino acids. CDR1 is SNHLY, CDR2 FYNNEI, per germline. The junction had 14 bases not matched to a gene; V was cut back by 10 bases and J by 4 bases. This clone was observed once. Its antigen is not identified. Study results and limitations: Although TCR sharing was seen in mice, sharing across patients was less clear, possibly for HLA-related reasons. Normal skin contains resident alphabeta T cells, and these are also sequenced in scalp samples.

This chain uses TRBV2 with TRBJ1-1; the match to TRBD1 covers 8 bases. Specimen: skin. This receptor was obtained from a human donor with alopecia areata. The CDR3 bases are TGTGCCACCTACACCTACGACAGGGGACGCACTGAAGCTTTCTTT. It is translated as CATYTYDRGRTEAFF.